This is a list of T cell receptor beta chains from one sample in a study of blood T cell repertoires in COVID-19. The method was immunoSEQ multiplex PCR; TCRdb's version includes in-frame clones alone and lacks a portion of them. The table records 310,000 or so clones, roughly 87% of them present only once. The sequenced sample consisted of PBMCs or T cells enriched from blood (not recorded which). Receptor source: a woman aged 18-29 years who had recovered from COVID-19. Each CDR3 is given with its conserved first and last residue. The D gene is left open where the match is weak. Expanded clones get a size class; other rows say once, few or many, or leave the size out.

j_call clone_size d_call v_call cdr3_aa cdr3_nt
TRBJ1-6 NA TRBD1 TRBV7-8 CASSSPGGDSPLHF TGTGCCAGCAGCTCCCCAGGGGGCGATTCACCCCTCCACTTT
TRBJ2-1 once TRBD1 TRBV7-2 CASSWDRVNEQFF TGTGCCAGCAGCTGGGACAGGGTGAATGAGCAGTTCTTC
TRBJ1-4 NA NA TRBV15 CATSLSRQTTNEKLFF TGTGCCACCAGCCTGTCCCGACAGACAACTAATGAAAAACTGTTTTTT
TRBJ2-1 NA TRBD1 TRBV2 CASSGQGNEQFF TGTGCCAGCAGTGGACAGGGGAATGAGCAGTTCTTC
TRBJ1-1 NA TRBD1 TRBV18 CASFYSTGEKAFF TGTGCCAGCTTCTACTCGACAGGGGAAAAAGCTTTCTTT
TRBJ1-1 NA TRBD1 TRBV5-1 CASSLAGGVNTEAFF TGCGCCAGCAGCTTGGCAGGGGGCGTGAACACTGAAGCTTTCTTT
TRBJ2-1 NA NA TRBV27 CASRLGYNEQFF TGTGCCAGCAGACTTGGTTACAATGAGCAGTTCTTC
TRBJ1-1 once NA TRBV5-7 CASSSPGTEAFF TGTGCCAGCAGCTCACCAGGGACTGAAGCTTTCTTT
TRBJ2-5 NA NA TRBV2 CASQEGSGLISGETQYF TGTGCCAGCCAAGAGGGATCGGGCCTTATATCGGGGGAGACCCAGTACTTC
TRBJ2-3 NA NA TRBV3-1/TRBV3-2 CASSRFGERTTDTQYF TGTGCCAGCAGCCGCTTCGGGGAGCGTACCACAGATACGCAGTATTTT
TRBJ1-1 NA TRBD1 TRBV10-3 CAISESGGTGGLTEAFF TGTGCCATCAGTGAGTCTGGGGGGACAGGGGGCCTCACTGAAGCTTTCTTT
TRBJ2-2 once NA TRBV4-3 CASRPQGGAGELFF TGCGCCAGCAGACCACAGGGCGGCGCCGGGGAGCTGTTTTTT
TRBJ2-2 few NA TRBV2 CASRLMSTGELFF TGTGCCAGCAGATTAATGAGCACCGGGGAGCTGTTTTTT
TRBJ2-3 NA NA TRBV4-3 CASSQDRPSTDTQYF TGCGCCAGCAGCCAAGATCGCCCTAGTACAGATACGCAGTATTTT
TRBJ1-2 NA NA TRBV27 CASSARRGSYGYTF TGTGCCAGCAGCGCCCGCCGGGGATCGTATGGCTACACCTTC
TRBJ2-7 NA TRBD1 TRBV2 CASSGQGYEQYF TGTGCCAGCAGTGGACAGGGCTACGAGCAGTACTTC
TRBJ2-5 NA NA TRBV6-2/TRBV6-3 CASSQTQETQYF TGTGCCAGCAGCCAGACTCAAGAGACCCAGTACTTC
TRBJ1-3 NA NA TRBV12-3/TRBV12-4 CASTRGNTIYF TGTGCCAGCACCCGGGGAAACACCATATATTTT
TRBJ2-3 once TRBD1 TRBV5-6 CASSLAGQLTDTQYF TGTGCCAGCAGCTTGGCGGGACAGCTCACAGATACGCAGTATTTT
TRBJ2-1 few NA TRBV7-2 CASSLGLSSYNEQFF TGTGCCAGCAGCTTGGGACTGAGCTCCTACAATGAGCAGTTCTTC
TRBJ2-5 NA TRBD2 TRBV3-1/TRBV3-2 CASSQGTSAETQYF TGTGCCAGCAGCCAAGGGACTAGCGCCGAGACCCAGTACTTC
TRBJ1-1 NA NA TRBV27 CASSLELNTEAFF TGTGCCAGCAGTTTGGAGTTGAACACTGAAGCTTTCTTT
TRBJ2-5 NA TRBD2 TRBV10-3 CAISSGGAGETQYF TGTGCCATCAGTAGCGGGGGGGCGGGAGAGACCCAGTACTTC
TRBJ2-7 once NA TRBV19 CASSRSYSSYEQYF TGTGCCAGTAGTAGGTCTTACAGCTCCTACGAGCAGTACTTC
TRBJ1-6 NA TRBD1 TRBV25-1 CASSRGQGPWNSPLHF TGTGCCAGCAGCCGAGGACAGGGCCCCTGGAATTCACCCCTCCACTTT
TRBJ1-1 once TRBD1 TRBV13 CASSYRGQAEAFF TGTGCCAGCAGCTACAGGGGGCAGGCTGAAGCTTTCTTT
TRBJ2-5 NA TRBD2 TRBV18 CASSPSGRGSQETQYF TGTGCCAGCTCACCCTCTGGGAGGGGTTCACAAGAGACCCAGTACTTC
TRBJ1-2 NA NA TRBV12-3/TRBV12-4 CASSFSPGFGYTF TGTGCCAGCAGTTTTAGTCCGGGATTCGGCTACACCTTC
TRBJ1-2 NA NA TRBV20-1 CSAPPEDGYTF TGCAGTGCCCCCCCAGAGGATGGCTACACCTTC
TRBJ1-2 NA NA TRBV5-1 CASSDRTGNYGYTF TGCGCCAGCAGCGATAGAACAGGGAACTATGGCTACACCTTC
TRBJ2-1 NA TRBD2 TRBV7-3 CASSLRGGTSLNEQFF TGTGCCAGCAGCTTACGCGGGGGGACTAGTTTGAATGAGCAGTTCTTC
TRBJ1-2 NA NA TRBV3-1/TRBV3-2 CASSQGGALPGYTF TGTGCCAGCAGCCAAGGGGGCGCTTTGCCCGGCTACACCTTC
TRBJ1-5 NA NA TRBV2 CASSADTFNQPQHF TGTGCCAGCAGTGCGGACACATTCAATCAGCCCCAGCATTTT
TRBJ1-1 NA NA TRBV19 CASSIGRGNTEAFF TGTGCCAGTAGTATCGGTCGCGGAAACACTGAAGCTTTCTTT
TRBJ1-2 NA TRBD1 TRBV7-9 CASSPTGGSNYGYTF TGTGCCAGCAGCCCTACAGGGGGTTCAAACTATGGCTACACCTTC
TRBJ2-7 NA NA TRBV30 CAWSALAGYHEQYF TGTGCCTGGAGTGCCCTCGCGGGTTACCACGAGCAGTACTTC
TRBJ1-4 NA NA TRBV27 CASSFQGVGEKLFF TGTGCCAGCAGTTTCCAAGGAGTAGGTGAAAAACTGTTTTTT
TRBJ1-2 NA TRBD1 TRBV7-8 CASSLEKGAYYGYTF TGTGCCAGCAGCTTAGAAAAGGGGGCGTACTATGGCTACACCTTC